One and the same sample provided the 24 T cell receptor beta chains below, sequenced in a study of molecular identifiers for immune sequencing clone quantification. TCRdb re-called the PCR reads through MiXCR, storing one row per CDR3 protein. The sample has over 600,000 distinct CDR3 sequences; 20% are singletons. The sample consisted of naive CD8+ T cells from blood, with Jurkat cell RNA spiked in. Subset here: FACS-sorted CD8+CD4-CCR7+CD45RA+ naive T cells. These receptors came from a human donor in good health. Some libraries in this study had Jurkat cell RNA spiked in.

The chain links TRBV4-3 to TRBJ2-7, with a weak D call TRBD1 (5 bases). The ends were cut back, 0 bases at V and 5 bases at J, with 23 bases in the middle. Germline CDR1 is LGHNA and CDR2 is YSLEER. The length of the CDR3 is 18 residues. DNA of the CDR3: TGCGCCAGCAGCCAAGATGTTGTACAGGCCAGGGTTGTCGACGAGCAGTACTTC. As protein: CASSQDVVQARVVDEQYF.

The table lists this clonotype with many counts. J is TRBJ2-3 and V is TRBV27; D is unclear. V lost 1 base and J 2 bases, leaving 4 bases between the germline ends. Germline assignment: CDR1 MNHEY and CDR2 SMNVEV (reference sequence). The length of the CDR3 is 13 residues. CDR3 coding DNA: TGTGCCAGCAGTTTATACGACACAGATACGCAGTATTTT. Translation gives CASSLYDTDTQYF.

This clonotype was seen a handful of times. The chain combines TRBV4-1 with TRBJ2-2; 10 bases align to TRBD1. The trim removed 3 bases at V and 4 bases at J, leaving 5 bases unmatched. Per germline, CDR1 MGHRA and CDR2 YSYEKL. CDR3 length: 16 residues. Written as DNA, the CDR3 is TGCGCCAGCAGCCAGACAGGGGGCCCGGGCACCGGGGAGCTGTTTTTT. Protein product: CASSQTGGPGTGELFF.

This clonotype was counted ten times or more. This chain links TRBV7-9 with TRBJ2-5; TRBD2 might be the D (5 bases). The germline gives CDR1 SEHNR, CDR2 FQNEAQ (reference sequence). V gave up 2 bases and J gave up 1 base, with 14 bases separating them. This CDR3 is 16 amino acids long. Here the CDR3 DNA reads TGTGCCAGCAGCTTAAGCCCAGCGGAATCCCAAGAGACCCAGTACTTC. Its translation: CASSLSPAESQETQYF.

A few counts support this clonotype. This could be a read error, since a much larger clone is one nucleotide away. The chain is built from TRBV30 and TRBJ2-7; TRBD2 might be the D (7 bases). Germline V gene lookup returns CDR1 GTSNPN and CDR2 SVGIG (reference sequence). The germline V and J ends were trimmed by 0 bases and 9 bases, with 15 bases remaining between them. This CDR3 has 13 amino acids. The CDR3 here is CAWSVGGAHGQYF. Here the CDR3 DNA reads TGTGCCTGGAGTGTAGGGGGGGCCCACGGGCAGTACTTC.

This clonotype was recorded at least ten times. This chain links TRBV7-2 with TRBJ2-1; 9 positions agree with TRBD2. Looked up from germline, CDR1 is SGHTA and CDR2 is FQGNSA. V gave up 1 base and J gave up 5 bases; unmatched junction bases: 3. This CDR3 is 15 amino acids long. The CDR3 bases are TGTGCCAGCAGCTTAGATAGCGGGGGCCACAATGAGCAGTTCTTC. This gives the protein CASSLDSGGHNEQFF.

This clonotype has at least ten counts. This chain links TRBV19 with TRBJ1-2; no firm D call. Deletions cut 3 bases from V and 0 bases from J, with 11 bases between. Germline-derived CDR1 and CDR2 are LNHDA and SQIVND (reference sequence). This CDR3 is 15 amino acids long. The CDR3 DNA reads as TGTGCCAGTAGTATGTCCGGGAATGCTAACTATGGCTACACCTTC. Protein sequence: CASSMSGNANYGYTF.

This clonotype was found many times. V and J are TRBV28 and TRBJ2-7; 7 positions agree with TRBD2. The CDR3 is 15 residues long. With V trimmed by 3 bases and J by 1 base, 6 bases remained unmatched. CDR1 MDHEN and CDR2 SYDVKM come from the germline V gene. The CDR3 coding sequence is TGTGCCAGCAGTTTTCGTGGGACTACGTCCTACGAGCAGTACTTC. Protein: CASSFRGTTSYEQYF.

At least ten counts were recorded for this clonotype. J is TRBJ2-1 and V is TRBV4-1; D perhaps matches TRBD2 (5 bases). The CDR3 has 13 amino acids. CDR1 and CDR2 (germline): MGHRA, YSYEKL. V dropped 4 bases and J dropped 4 bases, with 8 bases sitting between them. CDR3 coding DNA: TGCGCCAGCAGCCCACTAGAGTACAATGAGCAGTTCTTC. It yields the protein CASSPLEYNEQFF.

Notes on this clonotype: Given a much more abundant clone one base away, this may be a read error. The genes are TRBV4-1 and TRBJ1-5; the D gene is possibly TRBD1 (5 bases). Per germline, CDR1 MGHRA and CDR2 YSYEKL. The germline V and J ends were trimmed by 3 bases and 6 bases, with 15 bases remaining between them. The CDR3 consists of 15 residues. The CDR3 DNA reads as TGCGCCAGCAGCCATCGAGGGGCGTTAGGTCAGCCCCAGCATTTT. Translated: CASSHRGALGQPQHF.

This clonotype appeared many times. This CDR3 is CATEEGQPQHF. The DNA of the CDR3 is TGTGCCACCGAAGAGGGTCAGCCCCAGCATTTT. The V and J genes are TRBV28 and TRBJ1-5; D is unclear. The CDR3 is 11 residues long. V dropped 10 bases and J dropped 6 bases, with 10 bases sitting between them. The V gene's germline CDR1 is MDHEN and CDR2 SYDVKM.

At least ten counts were recorded for this clonotype. The chain links TRBV4-3 to TRBJ1-2, with D possibly being TRBD1 (5 bases). V lost 0 bases to trimming and J lost 2 bases, with 13 bases between them. Germline CDR1 is LGHNA and CDR2 is YSLEER. The CDR3 is made up of 16 amino acids. CDR3 sequence reads: CASSQERGGFNYGYTF. DNA of the CDR3: TGCGCCAGCAGCCAAGAGAGGGGAGGGTTCAACTATGGCTACACCTTC.

In this sample, this clonotype turned up many times. The chain carries TRBV25-1 and TRBJ2-5; D call uncertain. CDR3 length equals 14 residues. The V end was cut by 1 base, the J end by 2 bases, with 8 bases between. Germline loops: CDR1 MGHDK, CDR2 SYGVNS. The CDR3 DNA follows: TGTGCCAGCAGTGAATGGGCACGGCAAGAGACCCAGTACTTC. Translated, it gives CASSEWARQETQYF.

In its sample, this clonotype was seen many times. The chain is built from TRBV9 and TRBJ2-7; D is unclear. CDR1 is SGDLS and CDR2 is YYNGEE in the germline V gene. The CDR3 is 14 amino acids. V was cut by 0 bases and J by 2 bases, with 9 bases left in between. CDR3 coding DNA: TGTGCCAGCAGCGTAGGAGGTGCCACCTACGAGCAGTACTTC. It codes for CASSVGGATYEQYF.

This clonotype came up many times. The rearrangement joins TRBV4-1 to TRBJ2-7, with no clear D. The V gene lost 0 bases and the J gene lost 11 bases, with 11 bases spanning the gap. Germline V gives CDR1 MGHRA, CDR2 YSYEKL. This CDR3 spans 12 amino acids. The CDR3 DNA sequence: TGCGCCAGCAGCCAAGAGGGTGGAAATGAGTACTTC. Protein: CASSQEGGNEYF.

A word on this clonotype: Just one base apart from a much larger clone, this may be a read error. CDR3 amino acids: CASRIRKGLPNEKPFF. The CDR3 DNA is TGTGCCAGCAGGATAAGGAAGGGGTTACCCAATGAAAAACCGTTTTTT. This sequence joins TRBV6-5 and TRBJ1-4; tentative D call: TRBD1 (5 bases). Looked up from germline, CDR1 is MNHEY and CDR2 is SVGAGI. CDR3 length equals 16 residues.

This clonotype was seen at least ten times. The chain recombines TRBV4-3 with TRBJ2-3; no clear D. Trimming took off 1 base at V and 0 bases at J, with 5 bases between the two ends. The CDR3 extends over 14 amino acids. Germline CDR1 LGHNA, CDR2 YSLEER. CDR3 protein: CASSQAGSTDTQYF. CDR3 sequence (DNA): TGCGCCAGCAGCCAAGCTGGCAGCACAGATACGCAGTATTTT.

This clonotype was counted between two and nine times. This chain joins TRBV28 and TRBJ1-5; no definite D call. The CDR3 totals 16 residues. The germline CDR1 and CDR2 sequences are MDHEN and SYDVKM. Between the trimmed V and J ends, which lost 3 bases and 0 bases, there was a span of 12 bases. The CDR3 DNA sequence: TGTGCCAGCAGTTTCAGGACCGATTATAGCAATCAGCCCCAGCATTTT. Translated, it gives CASSFRTDYSNQPQHF.

The chain is built from TRBV6-6 and TRBJ2-2; 9 nucleotides line up with TRBD2. The length of the CDR3 is 12 residues. Trimming cost V 10 bases and J 8 bases; bases outside gene matches: 5. The germline CDR1 and CDR2 sequences are MNHNY and SVGAGI (reference sequence). CDR3: CAINSGSGELFF. The CDR3 DNA reads TGTGCCATCAATAGCGGGAGTGGGGAGCTGTTTTTT.

Many counts were recorded for this clonotype. CDR3 DNA: TGCAGCGTTGCCCGGAGAGGGAGGGAATACGAGCAGTACTTC. It encodes CSVARRGREYEQYF. V and J are TRBV29-1 and TRBJ2-7, with 7 nucleotides matching TRBD2. Trimming cost V 4 bases and J 4 bases; bases outside gene matches: 10. CDR1 and CDR2 from the germline V gene are SQVTM and ANQGSEA. The CDR3 consists of 14 residues.

This clonotype was seen many times. V is TRBV27 and J is TRBJ2-3; 10 bases agree with TRBD1. V dropped 6 bases and J dropped 3; count of bases not matched to a gene: 12. This CDR3 is 17 amino acids long. Germline-derived CDR1 and CDR2 are MNHEY and SMNVEV (reference sequence). CDR3 DNA: TGTGCCAGCAGGACACAGACAGGGGGCAATGTGACAGATACGCAGTATTTT. Translation gives CASRTQTGGNVTDTQYF.

This clonotype was counted between two and nine times. The junction does not match germline at one end; this may be a read error. The chain links TRBV4-1 to TRBJ1-1; D may be TRBD1 (5 bases). Looked up from germline, CDR1 is MGHRA and CDR2 is YSYEKL. The CDR3 covers 15 residues. CDR3 sequence: CASSQVGGTGTEAYF. CDR3 DNA: TGCGCCAGCAGCCAAGTTGGGGGGACGGGGACTGAAGCTTACTTT.

With regard to this clonotype: A much larger clone differs from this one at a single base, so this may be a read error. The chain recombines TRBV5-1 with TRBJ2-1; the D is unclear. CDR1 is SGHRS, CDR2 YFSETQ, per germline. Trimming took 3 bases from V and 1 from J, leaving 14 bases between them. This CDR3 is 16 amino acids long. The CDR3 reads CASSSDATGSYNEQFF. The CDR3 region has the DNA TGCGCCAGCAGCTCGGACGCGACTGGGTCCTACAATGAGCAGTTCTTC.

With regard to this clonotype: Since a much larger clone is just one base distant, this may be a read error. The rearrangement joins TRBV11-2 to TRBJ2-3; unclear D gene. The CDR3 runs 14 residues. Looked up from germline, CDR1 is SGHAT and CDR2 is FQNNGV. The chain's CDR3 is CASSLPRVSDAQYF. CDR3 sequence (DNA): TGTGCCAGCAGCTTACCCAGAGTGTCAGATGCGCAGTATTTT.